The entry that follows covers one T cell receptor (beta chain) sequence. Preparation of the TCRbeta library used unique molecular identifiers. TCRdb recomputed calls from the PCR reads with MiXCR, one row per CDR3 protein. In the table there are about 470,000 distinct CDR3 sequences, 43% of which are singletons. This sample is drawn from a study of T-cell reconstitution after alpha-beta-depleted transplantation in children. Germline assignment: CDR1 SGHDN and CDR2 FVKESK. Trimming at V came to 4 bases and at J to 10 bases, leaving 11 bases not matched to a gene. The length of the CDR3 is 15 residues. The chain combines TRBV14 with TRBJ2-3, with 10 nucleotides matching TRBD2. The receptor was derived from a girl between 2 and 10 years old with aplastic anemia, due to receive a stem cell transplant. The sequenced sample was PBMCs, obtained before TCRalphabeta/CD19-depleted stem cell transplant. The CDR3 sequence: CASSLLAGRLTPQYF. DNA of the CDR3: TGTGCCAGCAGCCTACTAGCGGGACGCCTGACTCCGCAGTATTTT.